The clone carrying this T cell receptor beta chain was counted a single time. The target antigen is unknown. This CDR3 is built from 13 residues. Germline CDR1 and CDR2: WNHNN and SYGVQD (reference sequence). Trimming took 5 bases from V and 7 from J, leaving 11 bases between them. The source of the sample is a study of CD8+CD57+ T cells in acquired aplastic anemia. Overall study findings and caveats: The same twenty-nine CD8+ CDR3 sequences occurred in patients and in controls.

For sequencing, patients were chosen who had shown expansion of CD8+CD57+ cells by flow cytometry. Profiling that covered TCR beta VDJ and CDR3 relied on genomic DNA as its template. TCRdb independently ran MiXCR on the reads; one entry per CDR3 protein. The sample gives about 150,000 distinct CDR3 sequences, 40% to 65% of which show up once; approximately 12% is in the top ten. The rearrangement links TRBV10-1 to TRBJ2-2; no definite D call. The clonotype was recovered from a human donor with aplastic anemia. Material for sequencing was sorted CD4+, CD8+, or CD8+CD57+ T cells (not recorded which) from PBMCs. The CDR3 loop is CASSPQLRGELFF. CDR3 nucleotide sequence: TGCGCCAGCAGTCCACAACTTCGCGGGGAGCTGTTTTTT.